This passage covers 11 T cell receptor beta chains from one sample sequenced in a study of metastatic and nonmetastatic thyroid tumors. All patients were untreated before thyroid surgery. TCRdb re-called the PCR reads through MiXCR. The data show several thousand clones, around a third seen once. The specimen sequenced was adjacent normal tissue. These receptors were taken from a male donor with papillary thyroid cancer or a benign thyroid nodule (not recorded which). Some clones in this sample may be carry-over from other donors' samples.

The chain carries TRBV11-2 and TRBJ1-1, with D possibly matching TRBD1 (6 bases). This CDR3 contains 18 residues. V was trimmed by 3 bases and J by 4 bases, leaving 24 bases between them. The V gene's germline CDR1 is SGHAT and CDR2 FQNNGV. The chain's CDR3 is CASSFGGWDMVNSTEAFF. The CDR3, as DNA: TGTGCCAGCAGCTTTGGGGGGTGGGACATGGTGAATAGCACTGAAGCTTTCTTT. Combining the CDR3 with reference TRBV11-2 and TRBJ1-1 gives the whole variable domain EAGVAQSPRYKIIEKRQSVAFWCNPISGHATLYWYQQILGQGPKLLIQFQNNGVVDDSQLPKDRFSAERLKGVDSTLKIQPAKLEDSAVYLCASSFGGWDMVNSTEAFFGQGTRLTVV.

This rearrangement joins TRBV5-1 to TRBJ1-1, with D tentatively TRBD1 (6 bases). Germline values: CDR1 SGHRS, CDR2 YFSETQ. The CDR3 consists of 15 residues. Deletions cut 1 base from V and 2 bases from J, with 12 bases between. CDR3 loop: CASSLRGRTNTEAFF. CDR3 in DNA: TGCGCCAGCAGCTTGAGGGGGAGGACTAACACTGAAGCTTTCTTT.

This clone is categorized as medium-sized. The V call is TRBV10-2, the J call TRBJ2-5; tentatively, D is TRBD1 or TRBD2 (5 bases each). CDR1 WSHSY and CDR2 SAAADI come from the germline V gene. V lost 1 base, J lost 11 bases, and 14 bases lay in between. The CDR3 covers 13 residues. CDR3 sequence (DNA): TGCGCCAGCAGTGAGTTGGGACCGGGTACTCAGTACTTC. This gives the protein CASSELGPGTQYF.

The genes are TRBV6-5 and TRBJ1-2; D uncertain. V gave up 3 bases and J gave up 5 bases, with 19 bases separating them. CDR3 size: 16 residues. Germline CDR1 is MNHEY and CDR2 is SVGAGI. The DNA of the CDR3 is TGTGCCAGCAGTTATGGGTTGGACCGGAGGGAATATGGCTACACCTTC. Translated, it gives CASSYGLDRREYGYTF.

The genes are TRBV5-1 and TRBJ1-1, with D tentatively TRBD1 (6 bases). The germline gives CDR1 SGHRS, CDR2 YFSETQ. The CDR3 consists of 13 residues. Trimming removed 3 bases from V and 6 bases from J, with 12 bases in between. The CDR3 sequence is CASSSGTTSEAFF. Written as DNA, the CDR3 is TGCGCCAGCAGCTCCGGGACAACGTCTGAAGCTTTCTTT.

This clone was seen a few times. Because the CDR3's place on the DNA is in doubt, the DNA is left out and the CDR3 is given as listed by TCRdb. V is TRBV6-4 and J is TRBJ2-1. Germline lookup yields CDR1 MRHNA and CDR2 SNTAGT. Ends included, the CDR3 has 13 residues. This chain's CDR3 is CASSTSTYNEQFF.

In its sample, this clone was seen a few times. CDR3 residues: CASSLRSTYEQYF. The CDR3 coding sequence is TGTGCCAGCAGTTTACGGAGTACCTACGAGCAGTACTTC. The V call is TRBV27, the J call TRBJ2-7; unclear D gene. With 2 bases removed from V and 2 bases from J, the gap between germline ends came to 7 bases. CDR1 and CDR2 from the germline V gene are MNHEY and SMNVEV (reference sequence). The CDR3 contains 13 residues.

By proportion, this clone is large. The chain combines TRBV12-3 or TRBV12-4 with TRBJ1-6; D is unresolved. V was pared by 8 bases and J by 4 bases, with 12 bases between. CDR3 length equals 14 residues. The CDR3 is CASGSPLYNSPLHF. As DNA, the CDR3 is TGTGCCAGCGGCAGCCCCCTTTATAATTCACCCCTCCACTTT.

The rearrangement uses TRBV30 and TRBJ1-6; D is undetermined. Germline CDR1 reads GTSNPN; CDR2 reads SVGIG (reference sequence). Between the trimmed V and J ends, which lost 2 bases and 6 bases, there was a span of 8 bases. CDR3 length: 13 amino acids. This CDR3 reads CAWSSGINSPLHF. CDR3 nucleotide sequence: TGTGCCTGGAGTAGCGGAATTAATTCACCCCTCCACTTT. The complete variable domain, with remaining parts taken from reference TRBV30 and TRBJ1-6, reads SQTIHQWPATLVQPVGSPLSLECTVEGTSNPNLYWYRQAAGRGLQLLFYSVGIGQISSEVPQNLSASRPQDRQFILSSKKLLLSDSGFYLCAWSSGINSPLHFGNGTRLTVT.

In its sample, this clone was seen a few times. One end of the junction fails to match germline, which may point to a read error. The chain joins TRBV6-1 to TRBJ2-5; D may be TRBD1 (6 bases). The CDR3 has 14 amino acids. Germline assignment: CDR1 MNHNS and CDR2 SASEGT. The CDR3 here is CASSPRDIQETRYF. CDR3 sequence (DNA): TGTGCCAGCAGTCCTCGGGACATCCAAGAGACCCGGTACTTC.

This chain uses TRBV11-2 with TRBJ1-2; the D is unclear. In germline, CDR1 is SGHAT, CDR2 FQNNGV. Trimming stripped 3 bases from V and 4 bases from J, with 15 bases between. This CDR3 has 15 residues. The DNA of the CDR3 is TGTGCCAGCAGCTTCGGTGGAGGTGACGTCTATGGCTACACCTTC. As protein: CASSFGGGDVYGYTF.